The 10 T cell receptor beta chains reported below all come from one sample, sequenced in a study of blood T cell repertoires in COVID-19 (dated by TCRdb to 2020 to 2022). The protocol used for the library was the immunoSEQ multiplex PCR assay. This is the immuneACCESS table as TCRdb keeps it, with only in-frame sequences that have V and J called. A part of the clones is gone; compared with another copy, unresolved V genes explain less than half, and the rest is unexplained. Within this sample are over 120,000 clones, with approximately 85% of them counted one time only. The top ten constitute over 2.5% of the sample. The sequencing input was peripheral blood. These receptors were taken from a human donor with acute or convalescent COVID-19. The donor label of this sample is uncertain.

This clone was seen a handful of times. The chain uses TRBV5-5 and TRBJ2-3; D is unclear. Trimming stripped 5 bases from V and 5 bases from J, with 6 bases between. Germline V gene data show CDR1 as SGHKS and CDR2 as YYEKEE (reference sequence). The CDR3 contains 11 residues. CDR3: CASRARDTQYF. The CDR3 DNA reads as TGTGCCAGCAGGGCAAGAGATACGCAGTATTTT. Together with reference TRBV5-5 and TRBJ2-3, the CDR3 gives the full variable domain: DAGVTQSPTHLIKTRGQQVTLRCSPISGHKSVSWYQQVLGQGPQFIFQYYEKEERGRGNFPDRFSARQFPNYSSELNVNALLLGDSALYLCASRARDTQYFGPGTRLTVL.

V is TRBV5-1 and J is TRBJ2-1, with 10 bases that match TRBD2. The CDR3 runs to 17 residues. The germline CDR1 and CDR2 sequences are SGHRS and YFSETQ. V lost 1 base to trimming and J lost 6 bases; unmatched junction nucleotides: 10. The DNA for the CDR3 is TGCGCCAGCAGCTTGCGAGTAGTAGCGGGAGGTCTCAATGAGCAGTTCTTC. Its protein is CASSLRVVAGGLNEQFF.

The gene calls are TRBV30 and TRBJ1-4; unclear D gene. V lost 0 bases and J lost 10, with 18 bases in between. Looked up from germline, CDR1 is GTSNPN and CDR2 is SVGIG (reference sequence). The CDR3 extends over 15 amino acids. Here the CDR3 DNA reads TGTGCCTGGAGTGTACTCGGGTTTTCGTCGAGAAAACTGTTTTTT. This translates into CAWSVLGFSSRKLFF.

The chain recombines TRBV5-6 with TRBJ1-4; D gene uncertain. CDR3 length equals 15 residues. The ends were cut back, 0 bases at V and 6 bases at J, with 12 bases in the middle. Per germline, CDR1 SGHDT and CDR2 YYEEEE. DNA of the CDR3: TGTGCCAGCAGCTTGGGAAATCTCGGGGATGAAAAACTGTTTTTT. Protein sequence: CASSLGNLGDEKLFF.

V usage is TRBV19 and J usage is TRBJ2-7, with TRBD1 identical over 8 bases. The CDR3 is made up of 14 amino acids. Germline V CDR1 and CDR2: LNHDA, SQIVND (reference sequence). After removal of 9 bases from V and 0 bases from J, the junction contained 7 bases not matched to a gene. The CDR3 coding sequence is TGTGCCAGCTCCGACAGGGGTCTCTCCTACGAGCAGTACTTC. It translates to CASSDRGLSYEQYF. Filled out from reference TRBV19 and TRBJ2-7, the complete variable domain reads DGGITQSPKYLFRKEGQNVTLSCEQNLNHDAMYWYRQDPGQGLRLIYYSQIVNDFQKGDIAEGYSVSREKKESFPLTVTSAQKNPTAFYLCASSDRGLSYEQYFGPGTRLTVT.

The chain employs TRBV7-3 and TRBJ1-1; D remains ambiguous. Germline CDR1 reads SGHTA; CDR2 reads FQGTGA. V lost 3 bases and J lost 3, with 11 bases in between. This CDR3 spans 14 amino acids. The CDR3 region is CASSLGGGYTEAFF. CDR3 DNA sequence: TGTGCCAGCAGCTTGGGAGGTGGCTACACTGAAGCTTTCTTT.

This chain links TRBV12-3 or TRBV12-4 with TRBJ1-1; D remains unclear. CDR3 size: 11 residues. With 6 bases removed from V and 7 bases from J, the gap between germline ends came to 9 bases. CDR3 sequence (DNA): TGTGCCAGCAGCCTACAGATTGAAGCTTTCTTT. It codes for CASSLQIEAFF.

The chain has TRBV2 and TRBJ1-5; 7 positions agree with TRBD1. Looked up from germline, CDR1 is SNHLY and CDR2 is FYNNEI. V gave up 0 bases and J gave up 7 bases; unmatched junction bases: 3. The CDR3 is made up of 14 amino acids. The DNA of the CDR3 is TGTGCCAGCAGTGAAGCGCCAGGGGGACAGCCCCAGCATTTT. Protein product: CASSEAPGGQPQHF.

In DNA, the CDR3 is TGTGCCAGCAGCCGCGGGACAGGGGGCATCTACGAGCAGTACGTC. This gives the protein CASSRGTGGIYEQYV. The chain has TRBV7-2 and TRBJ2-7, with 12 bases lining up with TRBD1. The V gene's germline CDR1 is SGHTA and CDR2 FQGNSA. This CDR3 has 15 residues. J lost 3 bases, V lost 5 bases, and 5 bases had no gene match.

The rearrangement uses TRBV19 and TRBJ1-4, with D possibly matching TRBD1 (5 bases). V lost 10 bases, J lost 6 bases, and 15 bases lay in between. Germline-derived CDR1 and CDR2 are LNHDA and SQIVND (reference sequence). This CDR3 is built from 13 residues. The CDR3 here is CATQGGAHEKLFF. CDR3 sequence (DNA): TGTGCCACCCAGGGAGGGGCTCATGAAAAACTGTTTTTT.